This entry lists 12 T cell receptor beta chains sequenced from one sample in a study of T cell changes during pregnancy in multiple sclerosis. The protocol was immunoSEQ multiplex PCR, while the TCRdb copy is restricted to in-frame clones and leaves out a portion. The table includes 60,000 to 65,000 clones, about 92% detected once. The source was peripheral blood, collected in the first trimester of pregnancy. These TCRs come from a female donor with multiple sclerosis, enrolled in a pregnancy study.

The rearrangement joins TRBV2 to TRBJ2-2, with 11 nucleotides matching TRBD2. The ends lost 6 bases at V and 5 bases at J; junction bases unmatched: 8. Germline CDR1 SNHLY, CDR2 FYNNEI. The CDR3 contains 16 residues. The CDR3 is CASRPTSGRGTGELFF. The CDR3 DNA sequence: TGTGCCAGCAGGCCCACTAGCGGGAGAGGGACCGGGGAGCTGTTTTTT.

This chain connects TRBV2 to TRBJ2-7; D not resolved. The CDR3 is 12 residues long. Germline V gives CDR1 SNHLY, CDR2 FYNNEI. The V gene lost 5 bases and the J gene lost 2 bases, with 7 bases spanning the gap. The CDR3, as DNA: TGTGCCAGCAGTCCAAATCCCTACGAGCAGTACTTC. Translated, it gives CASSPNPYEQYF.

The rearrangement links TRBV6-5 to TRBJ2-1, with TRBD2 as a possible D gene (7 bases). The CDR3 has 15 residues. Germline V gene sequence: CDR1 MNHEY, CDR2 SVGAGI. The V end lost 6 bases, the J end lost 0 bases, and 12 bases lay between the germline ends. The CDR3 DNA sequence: TGTGCCAGCAGCCGGGGGGCAAGCTCCTACAATGAGCAGTTCTTC. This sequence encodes CASSRGASSYNEQFF.

Written as DNA, the CDR3 is TGTGCCAGCAGCCAAGTACAAACAGGCAAGCGGGATGATAGCGATGAGCAGTTCTTC. Translating gives CASSQVQTGKRDDSDEQFF. The chain links TRBV14 to TRBJ2-1, with 7 bases identical to TRBD2. The V segment lost 1 base and the J segment 8 bases; nucleotides outside the gene matches: 20. The CDR3 is 19 residues long. Germline V lookup: CDR1 SGHDN, CDR2 FVKESK. Full variable domain (remainder filled in from reference TRBV14 and TRBJ2-1): EAGVTQFPSHSVIEKGQTVTLRCDPISGHDNLYWYRRVMGKEIKFLLHFVKESKQDESGMPNNRFLAERTGGTYSTLKVQPAELEDSGVYFCASSQVQTGKRDDSDEQFFGPGTRLTVL.

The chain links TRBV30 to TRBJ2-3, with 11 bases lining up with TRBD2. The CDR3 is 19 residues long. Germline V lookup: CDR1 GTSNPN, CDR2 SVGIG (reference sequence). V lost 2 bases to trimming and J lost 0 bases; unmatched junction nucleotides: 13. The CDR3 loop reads CAWSIRLAGGLVSTDTQYF. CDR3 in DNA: TGTGCCTGGAGTATCCGCCTAGCGGGAGGCTTAGTTAGCACAGATACGCAGTATTTT.

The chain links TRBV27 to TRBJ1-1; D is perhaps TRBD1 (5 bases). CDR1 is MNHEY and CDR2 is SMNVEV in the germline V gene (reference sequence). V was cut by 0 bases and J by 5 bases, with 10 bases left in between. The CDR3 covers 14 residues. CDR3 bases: TGTGCCAGCAGTTTATCGCAGGGATCAACTGAAGCTTTCTTT. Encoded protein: CASSLSQGSTEAFF.

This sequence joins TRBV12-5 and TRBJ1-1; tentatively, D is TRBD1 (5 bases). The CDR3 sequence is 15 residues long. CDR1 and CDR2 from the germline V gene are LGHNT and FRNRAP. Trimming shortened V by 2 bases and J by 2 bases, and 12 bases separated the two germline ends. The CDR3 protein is CASGLPQTVNTEAFF. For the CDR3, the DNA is TGTGCTAGTGGTTTGCCACAGACAGTTAACACTGAAGCTTTCTTT.

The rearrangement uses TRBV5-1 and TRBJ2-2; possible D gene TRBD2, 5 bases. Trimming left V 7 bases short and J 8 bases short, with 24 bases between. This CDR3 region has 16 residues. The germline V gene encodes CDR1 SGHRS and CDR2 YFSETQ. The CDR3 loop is CASDGVVGIRPGELFF. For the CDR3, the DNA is TGCGCCAGCGATGGCGTCGTCGGGATCAGACCGGGGGAGCTGTTTTTT.

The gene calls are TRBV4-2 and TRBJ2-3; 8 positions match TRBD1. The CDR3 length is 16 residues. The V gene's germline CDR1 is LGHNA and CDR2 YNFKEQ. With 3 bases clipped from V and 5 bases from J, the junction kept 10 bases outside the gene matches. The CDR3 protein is CASSQYPGTGGDTQYF. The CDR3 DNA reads TGTGCCAGCAGCCAGTACCCCGGGACAGGTGGAGATACGCAGTATTTT.

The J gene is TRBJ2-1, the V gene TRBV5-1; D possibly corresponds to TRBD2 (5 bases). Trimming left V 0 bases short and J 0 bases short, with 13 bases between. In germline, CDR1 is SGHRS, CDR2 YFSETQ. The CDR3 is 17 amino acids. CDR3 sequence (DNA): TGCGCCAGCAGCTTGGAAGGGTGGGAGTACTCCTACAATGAGCAGTTCTTC. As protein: CASSLEGWEYSYNEQFF.

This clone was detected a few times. In DNA, the CDR3 is TGCAGCGACCGGACTAACGTGCAGTTCTTC. It translates to CSDRTNVQFF. J is TRBJ2-1 and V is TRBV29-1; maybe TRBD2 (6 bases). The germline V gene has CDR1 SQVTM and CDR2 ANQGSEA. This CDR3 region has 10 residues. Trimming took 7 bases from V and 12 from J, leaving 13 bases between them.

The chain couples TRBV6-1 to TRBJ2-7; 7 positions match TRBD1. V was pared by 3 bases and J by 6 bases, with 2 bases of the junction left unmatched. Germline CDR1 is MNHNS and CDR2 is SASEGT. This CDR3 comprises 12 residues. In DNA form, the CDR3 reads TGTGCCAGCAGTGAGACAGGGTTCGAGCAGTACTTC. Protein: CASSETGFEQYF.